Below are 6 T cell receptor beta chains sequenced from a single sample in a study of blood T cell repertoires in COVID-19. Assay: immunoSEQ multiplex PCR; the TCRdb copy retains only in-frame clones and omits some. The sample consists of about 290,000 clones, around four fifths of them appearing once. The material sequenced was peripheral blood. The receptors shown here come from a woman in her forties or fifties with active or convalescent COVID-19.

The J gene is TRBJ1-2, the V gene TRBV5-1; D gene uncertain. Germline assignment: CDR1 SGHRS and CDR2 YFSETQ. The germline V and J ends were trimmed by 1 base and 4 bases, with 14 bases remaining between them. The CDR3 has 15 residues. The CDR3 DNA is TGCGCCAGCAGCTTGCAGTCAGGAAGTTCCTATGGCTACACCTTC. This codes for CASSLQSGSSYGYTF.

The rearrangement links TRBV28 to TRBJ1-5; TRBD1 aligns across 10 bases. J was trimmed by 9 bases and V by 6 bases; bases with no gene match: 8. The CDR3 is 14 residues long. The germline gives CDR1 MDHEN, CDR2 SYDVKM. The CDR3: CASRTGGSFWPQHF. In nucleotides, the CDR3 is TGTGCCAGCAGGACAGGGGGCTCCTTTTGGCCCCAGCATTTT.

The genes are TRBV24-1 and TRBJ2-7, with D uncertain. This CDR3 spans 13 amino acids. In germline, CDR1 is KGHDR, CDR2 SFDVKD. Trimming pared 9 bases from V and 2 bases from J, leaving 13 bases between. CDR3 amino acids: CATPSRVPYEQYF. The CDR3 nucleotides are TGTGCCACCCCGTCACGGGTACCCTACGAGCAGTACTTC.

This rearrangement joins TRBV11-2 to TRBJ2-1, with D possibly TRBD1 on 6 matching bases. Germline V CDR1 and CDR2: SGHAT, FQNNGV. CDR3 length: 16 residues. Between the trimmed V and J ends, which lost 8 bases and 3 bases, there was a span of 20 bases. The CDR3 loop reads CASSNLREGVYNEQFF. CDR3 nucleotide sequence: TGTGCCAGCTCTAACCTGCGTGAGGGGGTCTACAATGAGCAGTTCTTC.

As DNA, the CDR3 is TGCGCCAGCAGTCAGAAGCTTGAATACAATGAGCAGTTCTTC. It specifies CASSQKLEYNEQFF. V usage is TRBV23-1 and J usage is TRBJ2-1, with D hard to call. TRBV23-1 is flagged as an ORF with uncertain function. This CDR3 spans 14 amino acids. V was cut by 3 bases and J by 4 bases, with 10 bases left in between.

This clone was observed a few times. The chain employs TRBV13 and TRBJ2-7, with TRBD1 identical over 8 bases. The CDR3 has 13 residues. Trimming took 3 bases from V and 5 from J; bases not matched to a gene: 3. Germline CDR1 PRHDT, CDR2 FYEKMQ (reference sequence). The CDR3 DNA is TGTGCCAGCAGCTTGGACAGGGTCAACGAGCAGTACTTC. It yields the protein CASSLDRVNEQYF.